This T cell receptor beta chain was documented in a study of spatial heterogeneity in lung cancer. Turning to the study itself: As counted in raw reads, each unique TCR and UMI combination appeared more than ten times on average.

General study results and limits: Blood contained ubiquitous expanded tumor TCRs more at resection than at follow-up.

Germline V gene lookup returns CDR1 KGHDR and CDR2 SFDVKD. V was pared by 3 bases and J by 1 base, with 2 bases of the junction left unmatched. CDR3 size: 16 residues. About this clonotype itself: Its target is not known.

Every TCR cDNA molecule bore a unique molecular identifier. TCRdb passed the 5' RACE reads through MiXCR, listing each CDR3 protein once. This sample has 90,000 to 95,000 distinct CDR3 sequences, with over 9.5% found just once. Time point noted: sample taken at primary tumor resection. Unsorted whole RNA from tumor, nontumor lung or frozen PBMC underwent sequencing. The cohort: over 70 early-stage, untreated non-small cell lung cancer patients. The rearrangement joins TRBV24-1 to TRBJ2-3, with TRBD2 matching 11 bases. This clonotype was obtained from a male donor with early-stage non-small cell lung cancer. The specimen comprised PBMCs, sampled at surgery. The CDR3 DNA sequence: TGTGCCACCAGTGATCGACTAGCGGGACGCACAGATACGCAGTATTTT. Translating it yields CATSDRLAGRTDTQYF.